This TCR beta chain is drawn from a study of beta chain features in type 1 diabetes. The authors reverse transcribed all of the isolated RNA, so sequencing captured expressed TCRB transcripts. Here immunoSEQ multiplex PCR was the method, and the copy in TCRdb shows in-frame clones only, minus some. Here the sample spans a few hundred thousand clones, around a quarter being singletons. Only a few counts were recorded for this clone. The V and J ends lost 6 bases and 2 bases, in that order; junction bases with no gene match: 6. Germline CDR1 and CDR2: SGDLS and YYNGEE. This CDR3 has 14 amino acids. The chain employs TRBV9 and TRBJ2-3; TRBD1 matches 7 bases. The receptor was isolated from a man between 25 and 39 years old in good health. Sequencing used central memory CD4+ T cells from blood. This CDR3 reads CASTRDSFTDTQYF. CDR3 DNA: TGTGCCAGCACCCGGGACAGCTTCACAGATACGCAGTATTTT.